This T cell receptor (beta chain) was retrieved from a study of cytomegalovirus exposure and HLA in healthy donors. Primers for the PCR totalled 60 Vbeta and 13 Jbeta. Here immunoSEQ multiplex PCR was the method, and the copy in TCRdb shows in-frame clones only, minus some. The data hold 110,000 to 150,000 clones, with 60% to 85% observed a single time. A word on this clone: What it binds is unknown.

Study-wide results and limits: Later analysis identified a missense DCLRE1C variant that was linked to TCR beta V- and J-gene trimming. In a later analysis, a genetic analysis reported fewer productive-TCR N-insertions in an Asian-associated ancestry cluster than the cohort average. Some public TCRs appeared in many individuals, while most sequences were rare. There were a few CMV-associated chains whose specificity for CMV antigens was confirmed in vitro.

This sequence originates from a male donor in good health and CMV-seronegative. Sequencing was done on a sample of PBMCs.

CDR3 region: CASRFKEAVGGYTF. As DNA, the CDR3 is TGTGCCAGCAGGTTTAAGGAGGCGGTAGGAGGCTACACCTTC. J is TRBJ1-2 and V is TRBV7-9, with D hard to call. The V gene's germline CDR1 is SEHNR and CDR2 FQNEAQ (reference sequence). The CDR3 is 14 amino acids. Deletions cut 6 bases from V and 8 bases from J, with 19 bases between.